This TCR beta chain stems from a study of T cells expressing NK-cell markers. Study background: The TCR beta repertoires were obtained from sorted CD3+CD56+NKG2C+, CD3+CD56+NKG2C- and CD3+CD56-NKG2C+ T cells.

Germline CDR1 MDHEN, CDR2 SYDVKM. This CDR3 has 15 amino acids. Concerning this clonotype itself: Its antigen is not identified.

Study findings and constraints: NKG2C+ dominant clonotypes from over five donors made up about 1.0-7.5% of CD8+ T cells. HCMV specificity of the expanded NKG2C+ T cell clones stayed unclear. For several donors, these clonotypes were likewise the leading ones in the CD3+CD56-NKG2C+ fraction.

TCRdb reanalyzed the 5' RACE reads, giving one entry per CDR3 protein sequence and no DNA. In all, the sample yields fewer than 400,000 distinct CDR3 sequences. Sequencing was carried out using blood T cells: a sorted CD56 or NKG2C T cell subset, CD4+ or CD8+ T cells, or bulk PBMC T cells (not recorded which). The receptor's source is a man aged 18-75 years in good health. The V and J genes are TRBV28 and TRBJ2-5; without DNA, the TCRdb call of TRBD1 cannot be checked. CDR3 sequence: CASSFGGTARETQYF.